Listed below are T cell receptor beta chains from one sample, sequenced in a study of blood T cell repertoires in COVID-19. Libraries were prepared by immunoSEQ multiplex PCR; TCRdb keeps only in-frame clonotypes and omits some of them. The sample contains about 190,000 clones, 80% to 85% of which appear only once. The sequencing input was PBMCs or T cells enriched from blood (not recorded which). These TCRs come from a woman aged 25-40 years who had been exposed to COVID-19. The CDR3 runs from the conserved cysteine through the conserved F or W. The order of the fields is V gene, J gene, CDR3 protein.

TRBV2	TRBJ1-1	CASSAETGMNTEAFF
TRBV2	TRBJ1-4	CASILTGRGNEKLFF
TRBV5-1	TRBJ2-5	CASSLFRGQTQYF
TRBV7-8	TRBJ1-2	CASSMRGLYGYTF
TRBV5-5	TRBJ2-7	CASSVTGDEQYF
TRBV10-3	TRBJ1-5	CAISEGAGNQPQHF
TRBV19	TRBJ1-5	CASTRGGNQPQHF
TRBV19	TRBJ1-2	CASSLQGPRGYTF
TRBV7-3	TRBJ1-1	CASSLVGDPEILNTEAFF
TRBV9	TRBJ2-3	CASSGEGTSGGQSTDTQYF
TRBV12-3/TRBV12-4	TRBJ1-4	CASSLSLGEKLFF